One and the same sample provided the 21 T cell receptor beta chains below, sequenced in a study of T cells in Graves' hyperthyroidism and ophthalmopathy (dated by TCRdb to between 2017 and 2020). The library was made by multiplex PCR. Sequenced using an Illumina HiSeq 2000. TCR beta CDR3 regions were amplified from RNA transcripts. For the first round of RT-PCR on the TCR CDR3, the HTBI primer set was used together with the Qiagen OneStep RT-PCR kit. TCRdb redid the processing of the public reads, applying fastp at Q25 and MiXCR, and retained in-frame beta chains. Identical CDR3 proteins give one entry, which carries the most common genes and DNA. The sample contains hundreds of thousands of distinct CDR3 sequences, under 15% of them found a single time. The ten top clones hold around 4.5% of the sample. Sequenced sample: blood. Source of these receptors: a woman aged 40 to 50 with Graves' ophthalmopathy.

There are many counts of this clonotype. The gene calls are TRBV28 and TRBJ1-5; D unresolved. The CDR3 loop spans 13 amino acids. In germline, CDR1 is MDHEN, CDR2 SYDVKM. V was cut by 5 bases and J by 2 bases, with 7 bases left in between. DNA for the CDR3: TGTGCCAGCAGTAACCCGGGCAATCAGCCCCAGCATTTT. Translating it yields CASSNPGNQPQHF. Complete variable domain (other parts from reference TRBV28 and TRBJ1-5): DVKVTQSSRYLVKRTGEKVFLECVQDMDHENMFWYRQDPGLGLRLIYFSYDVKMKEKGDIPEGYSVSREKKERFSLILESASTNQTSMYLCASSNPGNQPQHFGDGTRLSIL.

This sequence joins TRBV6-2 or TRBV6-3 and TRBJ2-7; 7 bases align to TRBD1. The germline V gene encodes CDR1 MNHEY and CDR2 SVGEGT. After removal of 4 bases from V and 4 bases from J, the junction contained 7 bases not matched to a gene. This CDR3 comprises 14 residues. The DNA for the CDR3 is TGTGCCAGCAGTTGGGACAGCTCCCTATACGAGCAGTACTTC. Amino acid sequence: CASSWDSSLYEQYF.

The table lists this clonotype with a few counts. The rearrangement links TRBV20-1 to TRBJ1-5, with unresolved D. Trimming pared 3 bases from V and 4 bases from J, leaving 16 bases between. Germline CDR1 and CDR2: DFQATT and SNEGSKA (reference sequence). This CDR3 spans 15 amino acids. The CDR3 sequence: CSASGGFVNNQPQHF. Here the CDR3 DNA reads TGCAGTGCTAGCGGTGGGTTTGTGAATAATCAGCCCCAGCATTTT.

This rearrangement joins TRBV12-3 or TRBV12-4 to TRBJ2-5; 11 bases fit TRBD1. This CDR3 is built from 15 residues. Unmatched junction bases numbered 8, after V lost 6 bases and J lost 5 bases. CDR3 nucleotides: TGTGCCAGCAGCAACGGACAGGGGGCTCGGGAGACCCAGTACTTC. Encoded protein: CASSNGQGARETQYF.

This clonotype appeared many times. The genes are TRBV30 and TRBJ1-2; 8 nucleotides agree with TRBD1. The V segment lost 5 bases and the J segment 2 bases; nucleotides outside the gene matches: 10. CDR3 length equals 15 residues. CDR1 and CDR2 (germline): GTSNPN, SVGIG (reference sequence). CDR3 nucleotides: TGTGCCTGGGTGAGATGGCAGGGGGCGAACTATGGCTACACCTTC. Translated, it gives CAWVRWQGANYGYTF. Filled out from reference TRBV30 and TRBJ1-2, the complete variable domain reads SQTIHQWPATLVQPVGSPLSLECTVEGTSNPNLYWYRQAAGRGLQLLFYSVGIGQISSEVPQNLSASRPQDRQFILSSKKLLLSDSGFYLCAWVRWQGANYGYTFGSGTRLTVV.

The chain links TRBV28 to TRBJ2-7; D might be TRBD1 or TRBD2, each matching 5 bases. CDR1 and CDR2 (germline): MDHEN, SYDVKM. V was shortened by 5 bases and J by 9 bases, with 20 bases between the two germline ends. This CDR3 has 14 residues. CDR3 amino acids: CASSDPPVRGAQYF. In DNA, the CDR3 is TGTGCCAGCAGTGACCCCCCCGTGAGGGGAGCGCAGTACTTC.

At least ten counts were recorded for this clonotype. The chain carries TRBV12-3 or TRBV12-4 and TRBJ2-3, with TRBD2 as a possible D gene (6 bases). The CDR3 length is 13 residues. Deletions cut 0 bases from V and 6 bases from J, with 7 bases between. In nucleotides, the CDR3 is TGTGCCAGCAGTTTAGCGGAGGGGGATACGCAGTATTTT. Translating it yields CASSLAEGDTQYF.

The table lists this clonotype with many counts. The chain uses TRBV27 and TRBJ2-7, with D possibly being TRBD1 or TRBD2 (5 bases each). The CDR3 loop spans 15 amino acids. Per the germline V gene, CDR1 is MNHEY and CDR2 is SMNVEV (reference sequence). V was cut by 1 base and J by 2 bases, with 12 bases left in between. CDR3 amino acids: CASSLYMGRPYEQYF. CDR3 DNA: TGTGCCAGCAGTTTATATATGGGACGACCCTACGAGCAGTACTTC.

The V call is TRBV9, the J call TRBJ2-2; D is unclear. V was cut by 0 bases and J by 6 bases, with 12 bases left in between. CDR1 and CDR2 from the germline V gene are SGDLS and YYNGEE. The CDR3 is 15 amino acids. The DNA of the CDR3 is TGTGCCAGCAGCGTAGCCCCCGATCGGGCCGGGGAGCTGTTTTTT. Translation: CASSVAPDRAGELFF.

The V call is TRBV3-1, the J call TRBJ1-5; 10 positions match TRBD1. The CDR3 runs to 15 residues. Germline CDR1 is LGHDT and CDR2 is YNNKEL (reference sequence). Trimming cost V 1 base and J 4 bases; bases outside gene matches: 1. The CDR3 DNA reads as TGTGCCAGCAGCCAAGGACAGGGGGCGAATCAGCCCCAGCATTTT. Translation gives CASSQGQGANQPQHF.

This clonotype was detected many times. The chain has TRBV7-2 and TRBJ1-2; D is unresolved. Germline V gives CDR1 SGHTA, CDR2 FQGNSA. This CDR3 has 16 residues. Trimming removed 0 bases at V and 4 bases at J, with 15 bases between. CDR3: CASSLAVGPRSYGYTF. CDR3 nucleotide sequence: TGTGCCAGCAGCTTAGCGGTAGGGCCCCGCAGCTATGGCTACACCTTC.

This clonotype appeared many times. This sequence joins TRBV27 and TRBJ1-1; D may be TRBD1 (6 bases). The ends were cut back, 3 bases at V and 5 bases at J, with 13 bases in the middle. This CDR3 has 14 amino acids. Germline-derived CDR1 and CDR2 are MNHEY and SMNVEV (reference sequence). The CDR3 coding sequence is TGTGCCAGCAGTTTCGGGGGCCCAGGGACTGAAGCTTTCTTT. It specifies CASSFGGPGTEAFF.

In its sample, this clonotype was seen a few times. One end of the junction fails to match germline, which may point to a read error. DNA for the CDR3: TGTGCCAGCAGCTCCAGGCGCGGGGACCCGGAAGCTTCCTTT. Translating gives CASSSRRGDPEASF. The gene calls are TRBV2 and TRBJ1-1; possible D gene TRBD1, 5 bases. There are 14 residues in the CDR3. From germline, CDR1 is SNHLY and CDR2 FYNNEI.

This clonotype was seen more than once but under ten times. A much more abundant neighbour one base away suggests this may be a read error. The CDR3 nucleotides read TGTGCCAGCAGCGTAGAGGCTTTCTCCTACGAGCGGTACTTC. Its protein product is CASSVEAFSYERYF. The chain links TRBV9 to TRBJ2-7; D is uncertain. The CDR3 runs to 14 residues. The germline V gene has CDR1 SGDLS and CDR2 YYNGEE. The whole variable domain, filled in from reference TRBV9 and TRBJ2-7, reads DSGVTQTPKHLITATGQRVTLRCSPRSGDLSVYWYQQSLDQGLQFLIQYYNGEERAKGNILERFSAQQFPDLHSELNLSSLELGDSALYFCASSVEAFSYERYFGPGTRLTVT.

This clonotype showed up many times. The chain's CDR3 is CSARTGNYGYTF. The CDR3, as DNA: TGCAGTGCTAGGACCGGGAACTATGGCTACACCTTC. The chain carries TRBV20-1 and TRBJ1-2; D is uncertain. The CDR3 consists of 12 residues. Trimming took 3 bases from V and 2 from J, leaving 7 bases between them. In germline, CDR1 is DFQATT, CDR2 SNEGSKA (reference sequence).

This clonotype was seen only a few times. This sequence joins TRBV10-1 and TRBJ1-5; D not resolved. V lost 8 bases to trimming and J lost 11 bases, with 10 bases between them. CDR1 and CDR2 (germline): WNHNN, SYGVQD (reference sequence). The CDR3 is made up of 10 amino acids. Here the CDR3 DNA reads TGCGCCAGCCCACCGGAGGCCCAGCATTTT. Translation: CASPPEAQHF.

This chain connects TRBV29-1 to TRBJ2-2, with 12 bases lining up with TRBD1. The J segment lost 3 bases and the V segment lost 7 bases, leaving 12 bases of the junction unmatched. This CDR3 comprises 17 residues. Per the germline V gene, CDR1 is SQVTM and CDR2 is ANQGSEA. The CDR3 DNA follows: TGCAGCGCCACAGGAGGGGACAGGGGGCGTTACACCGGGGAGCTGTTTTTT. It yields the protein CSATGGDRGRYTGELFF.

V gene TRBV6-2 or TRBV6-3 combines with J gene TRBJ1-1, with D possibly matching TRBD1 (6 bases). Germline V gene sequence: CDR1 MNHEY, CDR2 SVGEGT. Trimming pared 5 bases from V and 1 base from J, leaving 14 bases between. This CDR3 comprises 15 residues. CDR3 in DNA: TGTGCCAGCAGTGCCCCGGGACACAAGAACACTGAAGCTTTCTTT. Amino acids: CASSAPGHKNTEAFF.

This clonotype showed up many times. The J gene is TRBJ2-7, the V gene TRBV28; the D call may be TRBD1 or TRBD2 (5 bases each). CDR1 and CDR2 (germline): MDHEN, SYDVKM. The CDR3 runs 15 residues. V was clipped by 6 bases and J by 5 bases, with 20 bases between them. The CDR3 protein is CASRPFGGEVDEQYF. CDR3 DNA: TGTGCCAGCAGACCTTTTGGGGGAGAAGTCGACGAGCAGTACTTC.

This clonotype was counted only a few times. This chain connects TRBV30 to TRBJ1-2, with TRBD1 as a possible D gene (5 bases). Germline CDR1 and CDR2: GTSNPN and SVGIG (reference sequence). The CDR3 consists of 15 residues. V lost 0 bases, J lost 8 bases, and 19 bases lay in between. CDR3 in DNA: TGTGCCTGGAGTGTGGGAGGGGAAAGTTCGTCGGGCTACACCTTC. Protein: CAWSVGGESSSGYTF.

This clonotype was seen only a few times. The chain joins TRBV25-1 to TRBJ2-2, with D unresolved. The V gene's germline CDR1 is MGHDK and CDR2 SYGVNS. The CDR3 is made up of 12 amino acids. V shed 1 base and J shed 7 bases, with 4 bases lying between them. The CDR3 sequence: CASSESHGELFF. CDR3 nucleotides: TGTGCCAGCAGTGAATCCCACGGGGAGCTGTTTTTT.